What follows are 5 T cell receptor beta chains derived from one specimen sequenced in a study of blood T cell repertoires in COVID-19. Generated by immunoSEQ multiplex PCR, the TCRdb table keeps only in-frame clones and is missing some. The sample lists some 100,000 clones; roughly 91% were seen once. The sample comprised peripheral blood. The receptors here all came from a human donor with acute or convalescent COVID-19. The donor label of this sample is uncertain.

The chain links TRBV18 to TRBJ2-5; D gene ambiguous. CDR3 size: 11 residues. Germline V CDR1 and CDR2: KGHSH, LQKENI. The V end lost 2 bases, the J end lost 5 bases, and 3 bases lay between the germline ends. CDR3 nucleotide sequence: TGTGCCAGCTCACCAAGCGAGACCCAGTACTTC. Its protein product is CASSPSETQYF.

V usage is TRBV5-1 and J usage is TRBJ2-1; 8 positions match TRBD1. V dropped 0 bases and J dropped 6; count of bases not matched to a gene: 5. Germline CDR1 SGHRS, CDR2 YFSETQ. CDR3 length: 15 residues. The CDR3: CASSLAQGAVNEQFF. CDR3 DNA: TGCGCCAGCAGCTTGGCGCAGGGGGCTGTCAATGAGCAGTTCTTC. The full variable domain, rest sourced from reference TRBV5-1 and TRBJ2-1, is KAGVTQTPRYLIKTRGQQVTLSCSPISGHRSVSWYQQTPGQGLQFLFEYFSETQRNKGNFPGRFSGRQFSNSRSEMNVSTLELGDSALYLCASSLAQGAVNEQFFGPGTRLTVL.

The V gene is TRBV5-1, the J gene TRBJ1-1; 10 positions match TRBD1. The V gene end was trimmed by 0 bases and the J gene end by 6 bases; junction bases not matched to a gene: 2. Germline CDR1 and CDR2: SGHRS and YFSETQ. This CDR3 has 14 amino acids. The CDR3 loop is CASSLAGTGAEAFF. The DNA for the CDR3 is TGCGCCAGCAGCTTGGCCGGGACAGGGGCTGAAGCTTTCTTT.

Only one count was recorded for this clone. The rearrangement joins TRBV30 to TRBJ1-5; possibly TRBD1 for D (5 bases). The germline CDR1 and CDR2 sequences are GTSNPN and SVGIG (reference sequence). Trimming removed 3 bases from V and 4 bases from J, with 10 bases in between. The CDR3 runs to 13 residues. The CDR3 DNA reads TGTGCCTGGAGCCATAGGGGAAATCAGCCCCAGCATTTT. This gives the protein CAWSHRGNQPQHF.

This sequence joins TRBV7-9 and TRBJ2-3; a weak D match, TRBD2 (6 bases). V lost 7 bases and J 6 bases, leaving 35 bases between the germline ends. This CDR3 comprises 20 residues. Germline lookup yields CDR1 SEHNR and CDR2 FQNEAQ (reference sequence). Written as DNA, the CDR3 is TGTGCCAGCACCCCTCGGAGGGAAACTCGCTTTTCTTCCAGTATGGATACGCAGTATTTT. Its protein is CASTPRRETRFSSSMDTQYF.